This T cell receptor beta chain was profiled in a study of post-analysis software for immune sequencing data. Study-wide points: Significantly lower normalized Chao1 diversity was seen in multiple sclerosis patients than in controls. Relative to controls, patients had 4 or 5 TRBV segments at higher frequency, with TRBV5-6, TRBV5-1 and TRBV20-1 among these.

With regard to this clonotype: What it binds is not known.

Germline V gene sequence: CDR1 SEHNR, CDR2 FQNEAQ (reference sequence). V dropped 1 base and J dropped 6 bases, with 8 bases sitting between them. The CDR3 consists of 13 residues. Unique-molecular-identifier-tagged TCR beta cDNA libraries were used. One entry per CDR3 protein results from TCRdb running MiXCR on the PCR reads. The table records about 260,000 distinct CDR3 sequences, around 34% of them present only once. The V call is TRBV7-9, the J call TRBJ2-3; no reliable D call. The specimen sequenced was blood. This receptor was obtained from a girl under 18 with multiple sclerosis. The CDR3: CASSLVDMDTQYF. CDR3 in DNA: TGTGCCAGCAGCTTAGTTGATATGGATACGCAGTATTTT.